Listed here are 19 T cell receptor beta chains from one sample, sequenced in a study of CD8 T cells in ankylosing spondylitis. Using its own MiXCR run on the 5' RACE reads, TCRdb lists one record per CDR3 protein. This table holds a few hundred thousand distinct CDR3 sequences, less than 25% found once. Sequences were obtained from blood, either unsorted or a sorted T cell fraction (not recorded which). The receptor source for this set is a female donor with ankylosing spondylitis or in good health (not recorded which).

The chain is built from TRBV24-1 and TRBJ2-1; D unclear. V lost 5 bases to trimming and J lost 3 bases, with 7 bases between them. The CDR3 has 13 amino acids. Germline V gene data show CDR1 as KGHDR and CDR2 as SFDVKD. As DNA, the CDR3 is TGTGCCACCAGTGGACATAGCTACAATGAGCAGTTCTTC. Amino acid sequence: CATSGHSYNEQFF.

This clonotype occurred a few times. This chain uses TRBV20-1 with TRBJ1-1; a possible D gene is TRBD1 (6 bases). Germline-derived CDR1 and CDR2 are DFQATT and SNEGSKA (reference sequence). The V and J ends lost 6 bases and 1 base respectively, with 9 bases between them. The CDR3 runs to 12 residues. The CDR3 DNA is TGCAGTGCGTCGGGACAGAACACTGAAGCTTTCTTT. Protein: CSASGQNTEAFF.

The chain links TRBV5-1 to TRBJ2-5; D is perhaps TRBD1 (6 bases). The V gene's germline CDR1 is SGHRS and CDR2 YFSETQ. V gave up 0 bases and J gave up 3 bases, with 15 bases separating them. The CDR3 is 16 residues long. The CDR3 sequence: CASSLAGQFFEETQYF. CDR3 nucleotides: TGCGCCAGCAGCTTGGCGGGACAATTTTTCGAAGAGACCCAGTACTTC.

The chain employs TRBV20-1 and TRBJ2-7; TRBD1 matches 10 bases. From germline, CDR1 is DFQATT and CDR2 SNEGSKA (reference sequence). The CDR3 runs 15 residues. Trimming cost V 6 bases and J 5 bases; bases outside gene matches: 13. The CDR3 spells CSATSPGQGIHEQYF. The CDR3 DNA sequence: TGCAGTGCCACATCTCCGGGACAGGGGATACACGAGCAGTACTTC.

Only a few counts were recorded for this clonotype. This rearrangement joins TRBV20-1 to TRBJ2-3; 9 nucleotides agree with TRBD2. The V gene's germline CDR1 is DFQATT and CDR2 SNEGSKA (reference sequence). The CDR3 length is 15 residues. V was clipped by 3 bases and J by 3 bases; unmatched bases: 7. In DNA form, the CDR3 reads TGCAGTGCTAGTTTGGCGGGAGGGGGGACAGATACGCAGTATTTT. Residues: CSASLAGGGTDTQYF.

The rearrangement links TRBV5-1 to TRBJ1-5, with 7 bases identical to TRBD1. This CDR3 spans 16 amino acids. The germline V gene encodes CDR1 SGHRS and CDR2 YFSETQ. V lost 8 bases to trimming and J lost 6 bases; unmatched junction nucleotides: 17. CDR3 in amino acids: CASSLLPTGSGQPQHF. DNA for the CDR3: TGCGCCAGTAGTTTACTACCGACAGGGTCTGGTCAGCCCCAGCATTTT.

The rearrangement uses TRBV6-4 and TRBJ2-3, with 8 bases lining up with TRBD1. From germline, CDR1 is MRHNA and CDR2 SNTAGT. After removal of 3 bases from V and 6 bases from J, the junction contained 8 bases not matched to a gene. This CDR3 is 15 amino acids long. CDR3 sequence: CASSEQGGSLDTQYF. The CDR3 nucleotides read TGTGCCAGCAGTGAACAGGGGGGATCTTTGGATACGCAGTATTTT.

The table lists this clonotype with many counts. The chain has TRBV20-1 and TRBJ2-3; TRBD2 matches 10 bases. Germline CDR1 DFQATT, CDR2 SNEGSKA (reference sequence). The V gene end was trimmed by 6 bases and the J gene end by 4 bases; junction bases not matched to a gene: 7. The CDR3 covers 14 residues. The DNA of the CDR3 is TGCAGTGCCTCCACGACTAGCGGGCCAGATACGCAGTATTTT. Its translation is CSASTTSGPDTQYF.

This clonotype was seen a handful of times. The chain links TRBV15 to TRBJ2-7; 8 nucleotides line up with TRBD1. This CDR3 is 14 amino acids long. V dropped 0 bases and J dropped 3; count of bases not matched to a gene: 1. Germline V gene data show CDR1 as LNHNV and CDR2 as YYDKDF (reference sequence). The CDR3 sequence is CATSREQGGYEQYF. The CDR3 DNA reads as TGTGCCACCAGCAGAGAACAGGGGGGCTACGAGCAGTACTTC. The variable domain in full, completed from reference TRBV15 and TRBJ2-7, reads DAMVIQNPRYQVTQFGKPVTLSCSQTLNHNVMYWYQQKSSQAPKLLFHYYDKDFNNEADTPDNFQSRRPNTSFCFLDIRSPGLGDTAMYLCATSREQGGYEQYFGPGTRLTVT.

This clonotype was seen ten or more times. The chain has TRBV20-1 and TRBJ1-3, with D perhaps matching TRBD1 (6 bases). The V end lost 5 bases, the J end lost 4 bases, and 12 bases lay between the germline ends. The CDR3 is 13 amino acids. Germline loops: CDR1 DFQATT, CDR2 SNEGSKA (reference sequence). The CDR3 DNA sequence: TGCAGTGCTCTGGACAGTACGGGAAACACCATATATTTT. This encodes CSALDSTGNTIYF.

Only a few counts were recorded for this clonotype. The rearrangement joins TRBV6-1 to TRBJ2-1; D ambiguous. The CDR3 length is 12 residues. V lost 2 bases and J 9 bases, leaving 8 bases between the germline ends. The germline CDR1 and CDR2 sequences are MNHNS and SASEGT. In DNA form, the CDR3 reads TGTGCCAGCAGTGAATACTTAGGTGAGCAGTTCTTC. Amino acid sequence: CASSEYLGEQFF.

The table lists this clonotype with a few counts. The chain uses TRBV20-1 and TRBJ2-1, with D possibly matching TRBD1 (5 bases). The CDR3 contains 14 residues. Germline assignment: CDR1 DFQATT and CDR2 SNEGSKA (reference sequence). Trimming stripped 1 base from V and 7 bases from J, with 14 bases between. The CDR3 DNA is TGCAGTGCTAGAGGGGCCATAAAGGGGAATGAGCAGTTCTTC. Translating it yields CSARGAIKGNEQFF.

This chain connects TRBV13 to TRBJ2-3; 8 positions agree with TRBD1. V lost 1 base, J lost 4 bases, and 7 bases stayed unmatched. The CDR3 sequence is 16 residues long. The V gene's germline CDR1 is PRHDT and CDR2 FYEKMQ (reference sequence). The CDR3 DNA follows: TGTGCCAGCAGCTTAGACGGGACAGGAGATGCAGATACGCAGTATTTT. It codes for CASSLDGTGDADTQYF.

The CDR3 sequence: CSVRPTLTDTQYF. The CDR3 DNA reads TGCAGTGTACGACCTACTCTTACAGATACGCAGTATTTT. J is TRBJ2-3 and V is TRBV20-1; the D is unclear. Germline CDR1 DFQATT, CDR2 SNEGSKA (reference sequence). The CDR3 is 13 residues long. Trimming cost V 7 bases and J 3 bases, with 14 bases left between them.

This chain connects TRBV5-1 to TRBJ1-4, with TRBD1 matching over 8 bases. Germline V CDR1 and CDR2: SGHRS, YFSETQ. The length of the CDR3 is 13 residues. Trimming removed 4 bases from V and 6 bases from J; junction bases left unmatched: 2. In DNA, the CDR3 is TGCGCCAGCAGCGTACAGGGGGATGAAAAACTGTTTTTT. Translating gives CASSVQGDEKLFF.

J is TRBJ2-3 and V is TRBV20-1; D gene uncertain. CDR1 DFQATT and CDR2 SNEGSKA come from the germline V gene (reference sequence). The CDR3 runs to 14 residues. V was cut by 6 bases and J by 0 bases, with 13 bases left in between. The CDR3 DNA is TGCAGTGCCTCAAAGGGCCCCAGCACAGATACGCAGTATTTT. As protein: CSASKGPSTDTQYF.

The chain is built from TRBV15 and TRBJ2-3, with 7 bases identical to TRBD2. CDR1 is LNHNV and CDR2 is YYDKDF in the germline V gene (reference sequence). The CDR3 runs to 18 residues. V dropped 0 bases and J dropped 3; count of bases not matched to a gene: 12. This CDR3 reads CATSRDRGAGEGTDTQYF. The CDR3 DNA reads as TGTGCCACCAGCAGAGATCGAGGGGCGGGAGAGGGGACAGATACGCAGTATTTT.

J is TRBJ2-7 and V is TRBV3-1; D is undetermined. Deletions cut 4 bases from V and 5 bases from J, with 6 bases between. Germline loops: CDR1 LGHDT, CDR2 YNNKEL (reference sequence). This CDR3 spans 11 amino acids. For the CDR3, the DNA is TGTGCCAGCAGCCTGGAGAACGAGCAGTACTTC. Its protein is CASSLENEQYF.

The table lists this clonotype with a few counts. This chain joins TRBV20-1 and TRBJ2-7; 7 nucleotides match TRBD1. The germline V gene encodes CDR1 DFQATT and CDR2 SNEGSKA (reference sequence). Trimming at V came to 6 bases and at J to 3 bases, leaving 14 bases not matched to a gene. The CDR3 spans 15 residues. This CDR3 reads CSAEPTGARSYEQYF. DNA for the CDR3: TGCAGTGCAGAACCTACAGGGGCTAGAAGCTACGAGCAGTACTTC.